The present entry profiles one T cell receptor (beta chain) with its context. The CDR3 end shows no conserved phenylalanine or tryptophan, and so a read error is likely. The DNA is omitted, as the CDR3 cannot be located on it reliably, and the CDR3 follows TCRdb's listing. Germline V gene data show CDR1 as MGHRA and CDR2 as YSYEKL. Both ends counted, the CDR3 spans 15 residues. How the authors handled the data: It was from reference gene primer amplification that nucleated cell counts were estimated. Profiling relied on immunoSEQ multiplex PCR, and the TCRdb table lists in-frame clones only, not all of them. That table gives V, J and clone size, and the DNA gave D and trimming. The sample contains 300,000 to 350,000 clones, nearly 90% of which appear only once. This record comes from a study of blood T cell repertoires in COVID-19. Study context: Researchers got acute and convalescent COVID-19 samples from the United States, Italy and Spain.

Donors in Cohort 3 who had recovered were those with two negative PCRs, healthcare professional clearance, or resolution of their symptoms. Sequencing was done on a sample of PBMCs or T cells enriched from blood (not recorded which). The receptor was isolated from a woman between 25 and 40 years old who had recovered from COVID-19. This chain links TRBV4-1 with TRBJ2-7; the table's D call, TRBD2, was not checked against the DNA. Here the CDR3 reads CASSQEPAGGLTYTL.